The 10 T cell receptor beta chains listed next were all sequenced from one sample in a study of blood T cell repertoires in COVID-19. Here immunoSEQ multiplex PCR was the method, and the copy in TCRdb shows in-frame clones only, minus some. This repertoire shows tens of thousands of clones, roughly 91% found once; its top ten account for around 0.52%. The material sequenced was peripheral blood. These receptors all stem from a man in his fifties with COVID-19, enrolled during active disease.

The chain carries TRBV12-3 or TRBV12-4 and TRBJ1-4; D is undetermined. V lost 6 bases and J lost 8, with 10 bases in between. The CDR3 contains 12 residues. Here the CDR3 reads CASRLEREKLFF. The CDR3 bases are TGTGCCAGCAGACTCGAGCGGGAAAAACTGTTTTTT.

J is TRBJ1-1 and V is TRBV7-9; D is possibly TRBD1 (5 bases). CDR3 length equals 13 residues. Germline V lookup: CDR1 SEHNR, CDR2 FQNEAQ (reference sequence). This CDR3 reads CASCRGTNTEAFF. Here the CDR3 DNA reads TGTGCTTCTTGTCGCGGGACGAACACTGAAGCTTTCTTT.

The gene calls are TRBV7-2 and TRBJ2-3; D is unresolved. The CDR3 runs to 14 residues. Germline CDR1 SGHTA, CDR2 FQGNSA. V lost 1 base and J lost 4, with 9 bases in between. CDR3 sequence (DNA): TGTGCCAGCAGCTTAGGCGGTGTGGCAGATACGCAGTATTTT. This encodes CASSLGGVADTQYF. The whole variable domain, filled in from reference TRBV7-2 and TRBJ2-3, reads GAGVSQSPSNKVTEKGKDVELRCDPISGHTALYWYRQSLGQGLEFLIYFQGNSAPDKSGLPSDRFSAERTGGSVSTLTIQRTQQEDSAVYLCASSLGGVADTQYFGPGTRLTVL.

The chain combines TRBV6-5 with TRBJ1-5; D ambiguous. The CDR3 spans 13 residues. The V gene lost 6 bases and the J gene lost 0 bases, with 6 bases spanning the gap. CDR1 MNHEY and CDR2 SVGAGI come from the germline V gene. The CDR3 reads CASRQASNQPQHF. CDR3 DNA: TGTGCCAGCAGGCAGGCTAGCAATCAGCCCCAGCATTTT.

The chain combines TRBV2 with TRBJ2-1, with 9 bases fitting TRBD1. Germline trimming cut 5 bases from V and 9 bases from J; bases unmatched to any gene: 5. There are 13 residues in the CDR3. Looked up from germline, CDR1 is SNHLY and CDR2 is FYNNEI. The CDR3 nucleotides read TGTGCCAGCAGTTCCGGGACAGGGACTGAGCAGTTCTTC. It yields the protein CASSSGTGTEQFF.

V usage is TRBV28 and J usage is TRBJ2-3; 8 positions agree with TRBD2. Germline V gives CDR1 MDHEN, CDR2 SYDVKM. V dropped 7 bases and J dropped 1; count of bases not matched to a gene: 7. The CDR3 sequence is 15 residues long. CDR3 in amino acids: CASKSGSSGTDTQYF. CDR3 DNA sequence: TGTGCCAGCAAGAGCGGGAGTTCTGGCACAGATACGCAGTATTTT.

This chain uses TRBV28 with TRBJ1-2; D remains ambiguous. The CDR3 contains 11 residues. V gave up 3 bases and J gave up 8 bases, with 7 bases separating them. CDR1 is MDHEN and CDR2 is SYDVKM in the germline V gene. The CDR3 DNA is TGTGCCAGCAGTTTCCACCGGGGCTACACCTTC. Its protein is CASSFHRGYTF.

The V and J genes are TRBV5-4 and TRBJ1-2; 9 bases fit TRBD1. This CDR3 has 16 residues. J lost 1 base, V lost 0 bases, and 4 bases had no gene match. The V gene's germline CDR1 is SGHNT and CDR2 YYREEE (reference sequence). The CDR3 nucleotides read TGTGCCAGCAGCTTGGCCGGGACAGGGCTTAACTATGGCTACACCTTC. As protein: CASSLAGTGLNYGYTF.

The rearrangement uses TRBV29-1 and TRBJ2-2, with unresolved D. The CDR3 length is 11 residues. Germline loops: CDR1 SQVTM, CDR2 ANQGSEA. Trimming pared 6 bases from V and 6 bases from J, leaving 8 bases between. The DNA of the CDR3 is TGCAGCGTAACTTCCTCCGGGGAGCTGTTTTTT. Its translation is CSVTSSGELFF.

This clone is a singleton in its sample. The chain uses TRBV5-1 and TRBJ2-5; no clear D gene. This CDR3 is built from 12 residues. Germline V gene sequence: CDR1 SGHRS, CDR2 YFSETQ. The V gene lost 3 bases and the J gene lost 2 bases, with 5 bases spanning the gap. The CDR3 DNA reads as TGCGCCAGCAGCTCCCCTCAAGAGACCCAGTACTTC. Protein sequence: CASSSPQETQYF.